The present TCR beta chain was sequenced within a study of blood T cell repertoires in COVID-19. Whole-study context: Sites across the United States, Italy and Spain contributed samples from acute and convalescent COVID-19. T cells, B-cell-depleted T cells, or PBMCs provided the cDNA or gDNA that served as material.

Germline loops: CDR1 SGHRS, CDR2 YFSETQ. Germline trimming cut 3 bases from V and 2 bases from J; bases unmatched to any gene: 6. This CDR3 spans 15 amino acids. In the authors' methods: Reference gene primer amplification yielded estimated nucleated cell counts. The method was immunoSEQ multiplex PCR; TCRdb's version includes in-frame clones alone and lacks a portion of them. V, J and clone size are those of that table, while D and trimming were read from the DNA. The table includes some 83,000 clones, over 80% detected once. Specimen: peripheral blood. This rearrangement joins TRBV5-1 to TRBJ2-3, with 7 nucleotides matching TRBD1. The TCR comes from a man in his sixties with active or convalescent COVID-19. Here the CDR3 DNA reads TGCGCCAGCAGCTCGGGACAGCCCAACACAGATACGCAGTATTTT. It encodes CASSSGQPNTDTQYF.